This is a list of T cell receptor beta chains from one sample in a study of T-cell reconstitution after alpha-beta-depleted transplantation in children. TCRdb re-called the PCR reads through MiXCR, storing one row per CDR3 protein. The repertoire holds around 450,000 distinct CDR3 sequences, with about 10% as singletons. The starting material was PBMCs, obtained before TCRalphabeta/CD19-depleted stem cell transplant. The receptors originated from a child under 10 years old with inherited bone marrow failure, due to receive a stem cell transplant. CDR3s include the opening cysteine and the closing phenylalanine or tryptophan. A D gene is named only where the DNA matches it firmly. Size is omitted from some rows. Given values are once, few, many or a class for expanded clones.

size,J,length,V,D,CDR3,DNA
many,TRBJ2-7,13,TRBV7-9,TRBD2,CASSWSGGYEQYF,TGTGCCAGCAGTTGGTCGGGGGGCTACGAGCAGTACTTC
many,TRBJ2-7,15,TRBV25-1,.,CASSESERSSYEQYF,TGTGCCAGCAGTGAATCGGAGCGGAGCTCCTACGAGCAGTACTTC
many,TRBJ1-1,14,TRBV7-9,TRBD1,CASSLWDSWGEAFF,TGTGCCAGCAGCTTATGGGACAGTTGGGGTGAAGCTTTCTTT
many,TRBJ1-2,13,TRBV12-3/TRBV12-4,.,CASSDTGYYGYTF,TGTGCCAGCAGTGATACAGGGTACTATGGCTACACCTTC
many,TRBJ1-1,16,TRBV6-5,TRBD1,CASSYGTGAWGTEAFF,TGTGCCAGCTCCTATGGAACAGGGGCGTGGGGCACTGAAGCTTTCTTT
.,TRBJ2-1,15,TRBV12-3/TRBV12-4,TRBD2,CASRQGAGAYNEQFF,TGTGCCAGCAGACAAGGGGCGGGAGCATACAATGAGCAGTTCTTC
many,TRBJ2-1,14,TRBV28,.,CASVPGNLYNEQFF,TGTGCCAGCGTCCCGGGTAATCTCTACAATGAGCAGTTCTTC
many,TRBJ2-7,14,TRBV20-1,.,CSASGLTGAYEQYF,TGCAGTGCTAGTGGGCTGACGGGGGCCTACGAGCAGTACTTC
many,TRBJ2-5,14,TRBV15,.,CATSRGIGVETQYF,TGTGCCACCAGCAGAGGTATCGGGGTGGAGACCCAGTACTTC
many,TRBJ2-3,14,TRBV5-1,.,CASSRQGWSDTQYF,TGCGCCAGCAGCAGGCAGGGTTGGTCAGATACGCAGTATTTT
many,TRBJ2-1,13,TRBV3-1,TRBD1,CASSHGTDNEQFF,TGTGCCAGCAGCCACGGGACAGACAATGAGCAGTTCTTC
few,TRBJ2-3,14,TRBV12-3/TRBV12-4,TRBD2,CATTAGGPVGTQYF,TGTGCCACCACCGCGGGAGGGCCAGTCGGTACGCAGTATTTT
.,TRBJ1-2,17,TRBV10-3,.,CAISEIIGGAPNYGYTF,TGTGCCATCAGTGAGATTATAGGTGGGGCACCGAACTATGGCTACACCTTC
few,TRBJ2-1,16,TRBV30,TRBD2,CAWQDGTSGWLNEQFF,TGTGCCTGGCAAGACGGGACTAGCGGCTGGCTCAATGAGCAGTTCTTC
many,TRBJ2-1,14,TRBV3-1,.,CASEDSLSYNEQFF,TGTGCCAGCGAAGACAGCCTATCCTACAATGAGCAGTTCTTC
.,TRBJ2-3,17,TRBV10-1,TRBD1,CASSELGTGGRQDTQYF,TGCGCCAGCAGTGAGCTTGGGACAGGGGGCAGACAAGATACGCAGTATTTT
.,TRBJ2-2,17,TRBV20-1,TRBD2,CSARISGRALNTGELFF,TGCAGTGCTAGAATTAGCGGGAGGGCCTTAAACACCGGGGAGCTGTTTTTT
.,TRBJ2-7,15,TRBV27,TRBD2,CASSVLAGGDYEQYF,TGTGCCAGCAGTGTACTAGCGGGAGGGGATTACGAGCAGTACTTC
.,TRBJ2-5,11,TRBV27,TRBD1,CGTGLQETQYF,TGTGGGACAGGGCTTCAGGAGACCCAGTACTTC
few,TRBJ2-5,17,TRBV20-1,TRBD2,CSARSGLAGVVQETQYF,TGCAGTGCTAGAAGTGGACTAGCGGGAGTGGTTCAAGAGACCCAGTACTTC
many,TRBJ2-5,12,TRBV29-1,.,CSVPLELGTQYF,TGCAGCGTTCCCCTCGAATTAGGGACCCAGTACTTC
many,TRBJ1-1,13,TRBV29-1,.,CSARRAENTEAFF,TGCAGCGCCCGAAGGGCGGAGAACACTGAAGCTTTCTTT
many,TRBJ1-1,14,TRBV5-1,.,CASSLDGPNTEAFF,TGCGCCAGCAGCTTGGACGGGCCGAACACTGAAGCTTTCTTT
many,TRBJ2-7,15,TRBV27,TRBD2,CASSLSGEGLKEQYF,TGTGCCAGCAGCCTCTCGGGGGAGGGCCTGAAAGAGCAGTACTTC
many,TRBJ2-2,16,TRBV27,.,CASSPLTARIAGELFF,TGTGCCAGCAGTCCCCTGACAGCGAGGATCGCCGGGGAGCTGTTTTTT
few,TRBJ2-2,19,TRBV23-1,.,CASSHAVGRKGSLTGELFF,TGCGCCAGCAGTCATGCAGTAGGGAGGAAGGGGAGTCTCACCGGGGAGCTGTTTTTT
many,TRBJ2-7,16,TRBV7-2,.,CASSTELNRGAYEQYF,TGTGCCAGCAGCACGGAGTTAAACAGAGGGGCCTACGAGCAGTACTTC
.,TRBJ2-5,13,TRBV6-5,.,CASSSTFQETQYF,TGTGCCAGCAGTTCCACATTCCAAGAGACCCAGTACTTC
many,TRBJ2-7,16,TRBV28,TRBD1,CASSLYRGGGSYEQYF,TGTGCCAGCAGTTTGTACAGGGGTGGCGGATCCTACGAGCAGTACTTC
.,TRBJ2-3,14,TRBV4-3,.,CASSQDHFTDTQYF,TGCGCCAGCAGCCAAGATCACTTCACAGATACGCAGTATTTT
.,TRBJ2-6,17,TRBV10-3,TRBD2,CAISGLAVNSGANVLTF,TGTGCCATCAGTGGACTAGCGGTTAATTCTGGGGCCAACGTCCTGACTTTC
few,TRBJ2-3,11,TRBV29-1,.,CSAWVTDTQYF,TGCAGCGCTTGGGTCACAGATACGCAGTATTTT
many,TRBJ2-1,16,TRBV6-5,.,CASSYSTGFSYNEQFF,TGTGCCAGCAGTTACTCAACTGGCTTCTCCTACAATGAGCAGTTCTTC
many,TRBJ2-7,13,TRBV7-8,.,CASSLERLYEQYF,TGTGCCAGCAGCTTAGAGAGACTCTACGAGCAGTACTTC
.,TRBJ2-7,15,TRBV7-9,.,CASSDWGTASYEQYF,TGTGCCAGCAGCGATTGGGGGACGGCTTCCTACGAGCAGTACTTC
many,TRBJ1-1,14,TRBV6-2/TRBV6-3,.,CASSYSYAGLEAFF,TGTGCCAGCAGTTACTCCTACGCGGGACTTGAAGCTTTCTTT
many,TRBJ1-2,13,TRBV7-2,.,CASSLIRDYGYTF,TGTGCCAGCAGCTTGATCAGGGACTATGGCTACACCTTC
many,TRBJ2-3,15,TRBV7-2,TRBD2,CASSFSSGRADTQYF,TGTGCCAGCAGCTTTTCTAGCGGGAGGGCGGATACGCAGTATTTT
.,TRBJ2-1,14,TRBV21-1,.,CASSNRTSADEQFF,TGTGCCAGCAGCAACAGGACTAGCGCCGATGAGCAGTTCTTC
few,TRBJ1-5,14,TRBV15,.,CATSRDLGDQPQHF,TGTGCCACCAGCAGAGATCTAGGGGATCAGCCCCAGCATTTT
many,TRBJ2-7,14,TRBV20-1,TRBD2,CSARRGREPYEQYF,TGCAGTGCTAGGCGCGGGAGAGAGCCCTACGAGCAGTACTTC
few,TRBJ2-7,13,TRBV20-1,TRBD2,CSAPGLADYEQYF,TGCAGTGCTCCCGGACTAGCGGACTACGAGCAGTACTTC
few,TRBJ2-5,16,TRBV11-2,.,CASSLESSGLQETQYF,TGTGCCAGCAGCTTAGAGAGTAGCGGACTACAAGAGACCCAGTACTTC
.,TRBJ1-3,14,TRBV3-1,.,CASSRRDSGNTIYF,TGTGCCAGCAGCCGACGGGACTCTGGAAACACCATATATTTT
many,TRBJ1-2,15,TRBV19,.,CASSLPSSGKVGYTF,TGTGCCAGTAGTCTTCCGTCGTCAGGGAAGGTGGGCTACACCTTC
many,TRBJ1-3,15,TRBV7-2,.,CASSLSPGAGNTIYF,TGTGCCAGCAGCTTATCCCCAGGTGCTGGAAACACCATATATTTT
few,TRBJ2-6,14,TRBV18,.,CASSPRGGANVLTF,TGTGCCAGCTCACCAAGAGGGGGGGCCAACGTCCTGACTTTC
many,TRBJ1-5,15,TRBV24-1,.,CATSPQGISNQPQHF,TGTGCCACCAGCCCGCAGGGGATTAGCAATCAGCCCCAGCATTTT
.,TRBJ2-7,16,TRBV20-1,.,CSAGKERDTILYKQYF,TGCAGTGCGGGTAAAGAGAGGGACACGATCCTCTACAAGCAGTACTTC
many,TRBJ2-5,16,TRBV6-1,TRBD2,CASSGGLAGDWETQYF,TGTGCCAGCAGTGGCGGACTAGCGGGAGATTGGGAGACCCAGTACTTC
.,TRBJ2-3,20,TRBV6-2/TRBV6-3,TRBD2,CASSRGQPGLAGGPTDTQYF,TGTGCCAGCAGTAGAGGCCAACCGGGACTAGCGGGAGGGCCAACAGATACGCAGTATTTT
few,TRBJ2-5,14,TRBV7-2,TRBD2,CASSRRSGRETQYF,TGTGCCAGCAGCCGAAGGAGCGGGAGGGAGACCCAGTACTTC
many,TRBJ2-1,12,TRBV7-9,.,CASSLKYNEQFF,TGTGCCAGCAGTCTAAAGTACAATGAGCAGTTCTTC
many,TRBJ2-3,15,TRBV7-2,.,CASSLGGSGTDTQYF,TGTGCCAGCAGCCTAGGGGGGTCGGGCACAGATACGCAGTATTTT
.,TRBJ2-4,18,TRBV20-1,TRBD2,CSARGFYLSGTRPDIQYF,TGCAGTGCTAGAGGGTTTTACCTGTCCGGGACTAGGCCCGACATTCAGTACTTC
many,TRBJ1-1,14,TRBV29-1,TRBD1,CSVEGALRGPEAFF,TGCAGCGTTGAAGGTGCATTGAGGGGGCCTGAAGCTTTCTTT
few,TRBJ2-7,13,TRBV7-9,.,CASSLARGSEQYF,TGTGCCAGCAGCTTAGCGCGGGGTTCCGAGCAGTACTTC